This T cell receptor beta chain was obtained from a study of T and B cells in COVID-19 patients. Study details: At median age approximately 37 years, recovered patients were younger than active-infection patients at under 70. Study-level points and caveats: Patients with COVID-19 reportedly showed strongly skewed T cell receptor beta variable and joining gene usage.

TRB was amplified from roughly 250-500 ng of blood genomic DNA. Germline V gene lookup returns CDR1 LNHNV and CDR2 YYDKDF (reference sequence). V lost 2 bases to trimming and J lost 4 bases; unmatched junction nucleotides: 10. This CDR3 spans 17 amino acids. Comment on this clonotype: Its antigen is currently unknown.

Multiplex PCR with BIOMED2 TRB-A/B primer pools amplified TRB rearrangements. TCRdb independently ran MiXCR on the multiplex PCR reads; one entry per CDR3 protein. The table lists some 15,000 distinct CDR3 sequences, about 29% of them singletons. The clonotype was recovered from a human donor who had recovered from COVID-19. The chain has TRBV15 and TRBJ1-2; TRBD1 aligns across 10 bases. The sequencing sample was made of blood. CDR3 in DNA: TGTGCCACCAGCAGATCGGACAGGGGGAGCCTCGGCTATGGCTACACCTTC. Its translation: CATSRSDRGSLGYGYTF.